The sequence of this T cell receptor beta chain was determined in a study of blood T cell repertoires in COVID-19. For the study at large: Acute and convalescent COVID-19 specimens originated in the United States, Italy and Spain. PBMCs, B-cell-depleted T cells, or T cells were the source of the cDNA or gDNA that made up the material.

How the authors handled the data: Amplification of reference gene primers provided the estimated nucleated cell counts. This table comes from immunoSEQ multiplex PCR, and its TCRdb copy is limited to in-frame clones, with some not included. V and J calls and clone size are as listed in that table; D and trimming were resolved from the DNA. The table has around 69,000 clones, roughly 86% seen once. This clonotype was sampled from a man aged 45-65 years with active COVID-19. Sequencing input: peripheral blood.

The CDR3 DNA sequence: TGTGCCACCAGCAGAGTGACTATTAGCTCCTACAATGAGCAGTTCTTC. Its protein product is CATSRVTISSYNEQFF. V usage is TRBV15 and J usage is TRBJ2-1, with D possibly matching TRBD2 (5 bases). Trimming removed 1 base from V and 0 bases from J, with 10 bases in between. This CDR3 has 16 amino acids. Germline V gene sequence: CDR1 LNHNV, CDR2 YYDKDF (reference sequence).